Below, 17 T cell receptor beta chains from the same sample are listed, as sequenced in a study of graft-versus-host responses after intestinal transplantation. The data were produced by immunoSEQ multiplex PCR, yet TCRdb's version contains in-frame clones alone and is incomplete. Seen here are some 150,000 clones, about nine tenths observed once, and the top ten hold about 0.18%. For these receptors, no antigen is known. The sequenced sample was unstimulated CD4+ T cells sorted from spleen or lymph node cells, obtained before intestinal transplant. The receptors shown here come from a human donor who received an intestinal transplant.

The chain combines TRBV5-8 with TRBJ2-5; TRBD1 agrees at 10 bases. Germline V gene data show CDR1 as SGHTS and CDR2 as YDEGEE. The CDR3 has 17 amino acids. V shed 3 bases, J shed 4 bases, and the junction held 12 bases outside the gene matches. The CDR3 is CASSSGPTGGRGETQYF. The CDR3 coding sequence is TGTGCCAGCAGCTCGGGACCGACAGGGGGCCGCGGAGAGACCCAGTACTTC.

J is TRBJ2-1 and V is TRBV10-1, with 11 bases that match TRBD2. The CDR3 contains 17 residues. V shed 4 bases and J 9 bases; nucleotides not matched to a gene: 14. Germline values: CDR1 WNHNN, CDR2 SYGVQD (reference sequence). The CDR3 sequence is CASSALGSGTSGGEQFF. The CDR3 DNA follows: TGCGCCAGCAGTGCTCTCGGTAGTGGGACTAGCGGAGGTGAGCAGTTCTTC.

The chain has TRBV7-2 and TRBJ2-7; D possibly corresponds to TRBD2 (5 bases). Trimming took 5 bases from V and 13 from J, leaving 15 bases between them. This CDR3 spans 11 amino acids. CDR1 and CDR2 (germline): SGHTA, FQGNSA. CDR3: CASSPLGREYF. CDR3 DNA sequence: TGTGCCAGCAGCCCTCTTGGCCGGGAATACTTC.

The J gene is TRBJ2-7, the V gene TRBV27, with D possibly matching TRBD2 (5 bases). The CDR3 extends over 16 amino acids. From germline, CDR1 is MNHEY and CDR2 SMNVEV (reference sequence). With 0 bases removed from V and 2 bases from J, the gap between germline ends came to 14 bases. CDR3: CASSLSPGLATYEQYF. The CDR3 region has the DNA TGTGCCAGCAGTTTATCTCCAGGACTGGCTACCTACGAGCAGTACTTC.

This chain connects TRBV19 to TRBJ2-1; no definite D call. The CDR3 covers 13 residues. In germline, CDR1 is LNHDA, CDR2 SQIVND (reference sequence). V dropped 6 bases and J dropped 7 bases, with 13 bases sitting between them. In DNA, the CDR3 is TGTGCCAGTAGCATGGGGTTTTATAATGAGCAGTTCTTC. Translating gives CASSMGFYNEQFF.

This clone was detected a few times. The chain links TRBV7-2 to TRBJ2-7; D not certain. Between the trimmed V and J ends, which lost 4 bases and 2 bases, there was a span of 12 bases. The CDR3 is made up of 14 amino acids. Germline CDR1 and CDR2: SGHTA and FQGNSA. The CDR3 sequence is CASSSTARPYEQYF. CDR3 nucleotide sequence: TGTGCCAGCAGCTCAACCGCTAGACCCTACGAGCAGTACTTC.

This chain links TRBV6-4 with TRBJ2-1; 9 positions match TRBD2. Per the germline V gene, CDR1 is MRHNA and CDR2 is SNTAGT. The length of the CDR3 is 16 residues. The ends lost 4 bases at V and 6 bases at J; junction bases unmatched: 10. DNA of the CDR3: TGTGCCAGCAGTGCGGTGCTAGCGGGATTAGTCAATGAGCAGTTCTTC. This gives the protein CASSAVLAGLVNEQFF.

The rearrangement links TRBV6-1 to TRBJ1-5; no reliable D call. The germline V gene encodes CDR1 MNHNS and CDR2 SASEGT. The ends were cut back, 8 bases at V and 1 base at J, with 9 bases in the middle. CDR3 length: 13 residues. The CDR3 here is CASSAFSNQPQHF. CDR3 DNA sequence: TGTGCCAGCTCCGCGTTCAGCAATCAGCCCCAGCATTTT.

Here the CDR3 reads CASSSPPQGIDTQYF. CDR3 nucleotide sequence: TGTGCCAGCAGCTCGCCCCCCCAAGGTATTGATACGCAGTATTTT. The rearrangement uses TRBV7-2 and TRBJ2-3; D ambiguous. Trimming took 4 bases from V and 6 from J, leaving 17 bases between them. The CDR3 consists of 15 residues. Germline V lookup: CDR1 SGHTA, CDR2 FQGNSA.

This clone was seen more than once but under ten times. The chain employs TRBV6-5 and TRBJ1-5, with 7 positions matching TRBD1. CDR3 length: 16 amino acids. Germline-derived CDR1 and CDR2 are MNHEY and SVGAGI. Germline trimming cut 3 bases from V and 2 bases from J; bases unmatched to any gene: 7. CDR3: CASSYSSGTGNQPQHF. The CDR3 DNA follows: TGTGCCAGCAGTTATAGCTCCGGGACAGGCAATCAGCCCCAGCATTTT.

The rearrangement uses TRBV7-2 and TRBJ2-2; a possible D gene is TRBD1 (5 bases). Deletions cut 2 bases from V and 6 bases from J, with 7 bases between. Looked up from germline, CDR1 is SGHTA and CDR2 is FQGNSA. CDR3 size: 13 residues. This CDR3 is CASSLKGSGELFF. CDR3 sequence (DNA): TGTGCCAGCAGCTTAAAGGGGTCCGGGGAGCTGTTTTTT.

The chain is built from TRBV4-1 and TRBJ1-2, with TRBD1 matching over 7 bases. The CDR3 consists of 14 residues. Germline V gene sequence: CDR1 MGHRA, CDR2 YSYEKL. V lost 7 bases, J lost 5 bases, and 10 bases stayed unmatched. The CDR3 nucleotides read TGCGCCAGCACCTCCACAGGGGCCGTGTATGGCTACACCTTC. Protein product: CASTSTGAVYGYTF.

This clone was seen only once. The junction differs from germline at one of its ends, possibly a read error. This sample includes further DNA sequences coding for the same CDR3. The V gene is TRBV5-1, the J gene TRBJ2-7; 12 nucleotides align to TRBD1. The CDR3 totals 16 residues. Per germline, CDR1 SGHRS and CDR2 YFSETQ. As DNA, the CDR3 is TGCGCCAGCAGTTTGGTTACTGCCGGGACAGGGGGCGGTCAGTACTTC. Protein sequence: CASSLVTAGTGGGQYF.

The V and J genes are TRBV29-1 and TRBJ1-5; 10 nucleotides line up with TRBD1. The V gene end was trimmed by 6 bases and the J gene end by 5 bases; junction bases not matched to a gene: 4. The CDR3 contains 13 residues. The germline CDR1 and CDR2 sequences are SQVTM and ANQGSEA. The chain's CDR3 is CSVSGTGDQPQHF. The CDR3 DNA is TGCAGCGTCTCAGGGACAGGGGATCAGCCCCAGCATTTT.

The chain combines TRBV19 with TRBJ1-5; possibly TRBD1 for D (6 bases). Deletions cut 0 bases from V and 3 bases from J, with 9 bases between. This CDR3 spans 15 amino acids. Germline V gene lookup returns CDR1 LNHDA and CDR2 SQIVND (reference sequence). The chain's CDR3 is CASSIEGDINQPQHF. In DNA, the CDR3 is TGTGCCAGTAGTATAGAAGGGGACATCAATCAGCCCCAGCATTTT.

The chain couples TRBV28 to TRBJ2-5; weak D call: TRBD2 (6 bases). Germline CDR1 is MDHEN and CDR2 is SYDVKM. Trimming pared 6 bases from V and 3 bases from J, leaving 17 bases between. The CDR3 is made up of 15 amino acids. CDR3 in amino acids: CASSRRPGEEETQYF. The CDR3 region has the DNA TGTGCCAGCAGCCGCCGGCCGGGGGAAGAAGAGACCCAGTACTTC.

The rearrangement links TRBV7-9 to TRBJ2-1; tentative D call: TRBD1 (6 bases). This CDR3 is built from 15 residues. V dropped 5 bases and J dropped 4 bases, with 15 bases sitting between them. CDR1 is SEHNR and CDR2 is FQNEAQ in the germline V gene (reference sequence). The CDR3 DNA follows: TGTGCCAGCAGCCCTAGGGGGACGGGGTACAATGAGCAGTTCTTC. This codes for CASSPRGTGYNEQFF.